The 17 T cell receptor beta chains presented below share a single source sample, sequenced in a study of T-cell memory formation after mild COVID-19 (dated by TCRdb to the early 2020s). Receptors were amplified or captured by 5' RACE. Sequencing was carried out with an Illumina NovaSeq 6000. Using fastp trimming at Q25 and MiXCR clonotype assembly, TCRdb reanalyzed the public sequencing data and kept in-frame beta chains. Every CDR3 protein is listed once, alongside the most common genes and DNA of its rows. The sample has 120,000 to 150,000 distinct CDR3 sequences on record, less than 20% of them singletons. The top ten hold 2% to 2.5% of the sample. The sample was PBMCs or a T cell subset sorted from them (not recorded which). The source of these receptors is an adult woman who had mild COVID-19 (a few samples of this study predate the infection). The sample titles of this study are shuffled in the database, so cell type and time point are left out; the donor was told from shared clones.

This sequence joins TRBV5-5 and TRBJ2-3, with 9 bases fitting TRBD2. This CDR3 has 14 amino acids. Trimming took 3 bases from V and 1 from J; bases not matched to a gene: 0. CDR1 SGHKS and CDR2 YYEKEE come from the germline V gene (reference sequence). Here the CDR3 DNA reads TGTGCCAGCAGCTGGACTAGCGGCACAGATACGCAGTATTTT. Protein product: CASSWTSGTDTQYF.

This clonotype has only a few counts. The J gene is TRBJ2-3, the V gene TRBV20-1; TRBD2 agrees at 8 bases. The V segment lost 3 bases and the J segment 8 bases; nucleotides outside the gene matches: 16. CDR3 length equals 16 residues. The germline gives CDR1 DFQATT, CDR2 SNEGSKA (reference sequence). The CDR3 here is CSARVSETSVQGTQYF. In DNA, the CDR3 is TGCAGTGCTAGGGTGTCCGAGACTAGCGTCCAGGGTACGCAGTATTTT.

This clonotype appeared a few times. The CDR3 loop is CASSPGPGQENYGYTF. The CDR3 DNA reads as TGTGCCAGCTCACCAGGTCCTGGACAGGAAAACTATGGCTACACCTTC. V usage is TRBV18 and J usage is TRBJ1-2, with 7 bases identical to TRBD1. CDR1 is KGHSH and CDR2 is LQKENI in the germline V gene. After removal of 2 bases from V and 2 bases from J, the junction contained 8 bases not matched to a gene. The CDR3 covers 16 residues.

This clonotype appeared a few times. The chain uses TRBV12-3 or TRBV12-4 and TRBJ2-5, with D possibly being TRBD1 (5 bases). CDR3 size: 13 residues. V was shortened by 5 bases and J by 4 bases, with 11 bases between the two germline ends. The CDR3 DNA follows: TGTGCCAGCAGTGGGCAGGGTTCAGAGACCCAGTACTTC. Amino acid sequence: CASSGQGSETQYF.

This clonotype was observed a few times. The J gene is TRBJ2-7, the V gene TRBV4-2; the D is unclear. In germline, CDR1 is LGHNA, CDR2 YNFKEQ. The CDR3 loop spans 16 amino acids. The ends were cut back, 3 bases at V and 2 bases at J, with 17 bases in the middle. CDR3 region: CASSHPAGPATYEQYF. Written as DNA, the CDR3 is TGTGCCAGCAGCCACCCCGCTGGGCCGGCGACCTACGAGCAGTACTTC.

The chain joins TRBV6-5 to TRBJ1-2; 9 bases agree with TRBD1. The J segment lost 4 bases and the V segment lost 2 bases, leaving 11 bases of the junction unmatched. CDR3 length equals 17 residues. The germline V gene has CDR1 MNHEY and CDR2 SVGAGI. CDR3 loop: CASSYTTNRGRRYGYTF. In DNA, the CDR3 is TGTGCCAGCAGTTACACCACAAACAGGGGGCGCCGCTATGGCTACACCTTC.

The CDR3 DNA reads as TGTGCCAGCAGCCAGGTCCCGAGCTACAATGAGCAGTTCTTC. This codes for CASSQVPSYNEQFF. This chain uses TRBV12-3 or TRBV12-4 with TRBJ2-1; D remains ambiguous. This CDR3 region has 14 residues. Trimming cost V 6 bases and J 3 bases, with 12 bases left between them.

This chain joins TRBV15 and TRBJ1-5; no firm D call. Between the trimmed V and J ends, which lost 1 base and 7 bases, there was a span of 11 bases. The CDR3 sequence is 14 residues long. Per the germline V gene, CDR1 is LNHNV and CDR2 is YYDKDF (reference sequence). The CDR3 reads CATSRAFTGQPQHF. CDR3 DNA: TGTGCCACCAGCAGAGCGTTTACCGGACAGCCCCAGCATTTT.

The table lists this clonotype with a few counts. The chain is built from TRBV5-1 and TRBJ2-7; TRBD1 agrees at 7 bases. Germline assignment: CDR1 SGHRS and CDR2 YFSETQ. The J segment lost 2 bases and the V segment lost 4 bases, leaving 3 bases of the junction unmatched. The CDR3 loop spans 13 amino acids. CDR3 region: CASSRDSPYEQYF. CDR3 bases: TGCGCCAGCAGCAGGGACAGTCCCTACGAGCAGTACTTC. Full variable domain (rest looked up from reference TRBV5-1 and TRBJ2-7): KAGVTQTPRYLIKTRGQQVTLSCSPISGHRSVSWYQQTPGQGLQFLFEYFSETQRNKGNFPGRFSGRQFSNSRSEMNVSTLELGDSALYLCASSRDSPYEQYFGPGTRLTVT.

The rearrangement uses TRBV7-9 and TRBJ2-2, with D possibly matching TRBD1 (6 bases). V lost 1 base and J 6 bases, leaving 6 bases between the germline ends. This CDR3 is built from 13 residues. The germline CDR1 and CDR2 sequences are SEHNR and FQNEAQ (reference sequence). CDR3 in amino acids: CASSLEGAGELFF. Written as DNA, the CDR3 is TGTGCCAGCAGCTTAGAGGGGGCCGGGGAGCTGTTTTTT.

This chain uses TRBV5-1 with TRBJ2-7; 9 nucleotides line up with TRBD2. The V segment lost 1 base and the J segment 3 bases; nucleotides outside the gene matches: 8. CDR1 and CDR2 (germline): SGHRS, YFSETQ. This CDR3 is 16 amino acids long. CDR3 sequence reads: CASSLTAGGGFYEQYF. CDR3 bases: TGCGCCAGCAGCTTGACCGCGGGAGGGGGATTCTACGAGCAGTACTTC.

CDR3 protein: CASRRGPVSPLHF. In DNA, the CDR3 is TGTGCCAGCAGGAGAGGCCCGGTTTCACCCCTCCACTTT. The rearrangement links TRBV28 to TRBJ1-6; D gene unclear. Between the trimmed V and J ends, which lost 6 bases and 9 bases, there was a span of 12 bases. Germline V gene lookup returns CDR1 MDHEN and CDR2 SYDVKM. The CDR3 covers 13 residues.

A few counts support this clonotype. This chain joins TRBV7-8 and TRBJ2-3; TRBD2 matches at 8 bases. Trimming removed 1 base from V and 2 bases from J; junction bases left unmatched: 5. The CDR3 covers 16 residues. The V gene's germline CDR1 is SGHVS and CDR2 FQNEAQ. CDR3 loop: CASSLESSGPTDTQYF. Here the CDR3 DNA reads TGTGCCAGCAGCTTAGAGTCTAGCGGGCCCACAGATACGCAGTATTTT.

This clonotype occurred many times. The chain couples TRBV3-1 to TRBJ2-7; D gene ambiguous. V dropped 3 bases and J dropped 1 base, with 10 bases sitting between them. CDR3 length equals 14 residues. Germline CDR1 reads LGHDT; CDR2 reads YNNKEL (reference sequence). CDR3 coding DNA: TGTGCCAGCAGCCAGTTCGGACCGTCCTACGAGCAGTACTTC. This gives the protein CASSQFGPSYEQYF.

This clonotype was counted a few times. This chain links TRBV7-9 with TRBJ1-1; D call uncertain. Germline-derived CDR1 and CDR2 are SEHNR and FQNEAQ (reference sequence). V was pared by 6 bases and J by 1 base, with 15 bases between. CDR3 length: 15 residues. The CDR3 region is CASRSAGSANTEAFF. The DNA of the CDR3 is TGTGCCAGCAGGTCAGCGGGGTCAGCGAACACTGAAGCTTTCTTT.

This sequence joins TRBV2 and TRBJ1-4; TRBD1 might be the D (6 bases). The germline CDR1 and CDR2 sequences are SNHLY and FYNNEI. This CDR3 comprises 13 residues. V lost 7 bases and J lost 1, with 7 bases in between. CDR3 nucleotides: TGTGCCAGCATCAGGGGAACTAATGAAAAACTGTTTTTT. It yields the protein CASIRGTNEKLFF.

The gene calls are TRBV7-6 and TRBJ2-7, with 7 bases aligning to TRBD2. CDR1 is SGHVS and CDR2 is FNYEAQ in the germline V gene. The CDR3 contains 16 residues. J lost 4 bases, V lost 5 bases, and 14 bases had no gene match. CDR3 in amino acids: CASSRTRQTFLYEQYF. CDR3 nucleotides: TGTGCCAGCAGCCGGACTAGACAGACCTTCTTGTACGAGCAGTACTTC.